A single count supports the clone carrying this TCR beta chain. Germline V gene data show CDR1 as MNHEY and CDR2 as SMNVEV (reference sequence). The CDR3 consists of 14 residues. The V end lost 0 bases, the J end lost 6 bases, and 11 bases lay between the germline ends. The sample is drawn from a study of blood T cell repertoires in COVID-19. Whole-study context: Donors in the United States, Italy and Spain gave samples during acute or convalescent COVID-19. From T cells, B-cell-depleted T cells, or PBMCs came the material, which was cDNA or gDNA.

Authors' data handling: It was from reference gene primer amplification that nucleated cell counts were estimated. Sequencing was performed with immunoSEQ multiplex PCR; in TCRdb, only in-frame clones are kept and a portion is missing. The DNA was the basis for D and trimming; V, J and clone size are from that table. The data hold about 130,000 clones, with around 87% observed a single time. The source is an older woman with acute or convalescent COVID-19. The sample comprised peripheral blood. The chain has TRBV27 and TRBJ1-1; TRBD1 might be the D (6 bases). CDR3 sequence (DNA): TGTGCCAGCAGTTTATCTTGGAAGGGGGCTGAAGCTTTCTTT. Encoded protein: CASSLSWKGAEAFF.